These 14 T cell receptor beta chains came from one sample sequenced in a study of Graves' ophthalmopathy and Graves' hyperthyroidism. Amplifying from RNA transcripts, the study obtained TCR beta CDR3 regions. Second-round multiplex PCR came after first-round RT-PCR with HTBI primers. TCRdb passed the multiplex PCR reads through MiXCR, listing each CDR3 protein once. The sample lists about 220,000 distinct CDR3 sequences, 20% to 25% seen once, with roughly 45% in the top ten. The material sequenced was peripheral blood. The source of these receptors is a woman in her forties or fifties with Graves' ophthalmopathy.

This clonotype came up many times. The CDR3 DNA sequence: TGCGCCAGCAGCTTCACGGCAACTGGGGCCAACGTCCTGACTTTC. This sequence encodes CASSFTATGANVLTF. The chain carries TRBV5-1 and TRBJ2-6; no reliable D call. V lost 2 bases and J 2 bases, leaving 8 bases between the germline ends. Germline CDR1 reads SGHRS; CDR2 reads YFSETQ. CDR3 length: 15 amino acids.

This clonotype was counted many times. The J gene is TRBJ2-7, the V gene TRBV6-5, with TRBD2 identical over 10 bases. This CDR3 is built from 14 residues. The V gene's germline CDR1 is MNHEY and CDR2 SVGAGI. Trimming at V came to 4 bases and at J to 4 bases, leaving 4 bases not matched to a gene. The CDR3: CASSLSGRVYEQYF. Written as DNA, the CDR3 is TGTGCCAGCAGTTTAAGCGGGAGGGTGTACGAGCAGTACTTC.

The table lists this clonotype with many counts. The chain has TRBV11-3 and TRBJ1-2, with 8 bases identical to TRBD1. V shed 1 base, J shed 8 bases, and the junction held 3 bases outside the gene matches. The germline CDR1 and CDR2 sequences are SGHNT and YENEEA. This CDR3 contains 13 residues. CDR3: CASSLAGGEGYTF. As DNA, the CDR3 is TGTGCCAGCAGCTTAGCAGGGGGCGAAGGCTACACCTTC.

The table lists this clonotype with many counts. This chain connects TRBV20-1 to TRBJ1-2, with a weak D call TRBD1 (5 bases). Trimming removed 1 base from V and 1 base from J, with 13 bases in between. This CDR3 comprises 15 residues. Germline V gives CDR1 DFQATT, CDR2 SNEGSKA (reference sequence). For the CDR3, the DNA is TGCAGTGCTAGAGGGGACGGGACGGATAACTATGGCTACACCTTC. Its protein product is CSARGDGTDNYGYTF.

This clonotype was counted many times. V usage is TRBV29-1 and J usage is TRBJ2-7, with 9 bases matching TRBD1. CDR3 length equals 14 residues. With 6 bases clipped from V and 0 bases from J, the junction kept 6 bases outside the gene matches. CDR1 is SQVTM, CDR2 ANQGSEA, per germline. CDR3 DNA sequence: TGCAGCGTGGGCGGGACAGGGAGCTCCTACGAGCAGTACTTC. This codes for CSVGGTGSSYEQYF.

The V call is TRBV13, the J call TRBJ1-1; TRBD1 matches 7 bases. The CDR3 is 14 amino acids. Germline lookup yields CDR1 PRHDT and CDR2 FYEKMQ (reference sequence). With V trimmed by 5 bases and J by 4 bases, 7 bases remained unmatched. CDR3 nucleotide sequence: TGTGCCAGCAGCCTCTTGAACAGGGGCACTGAAGCTTTCTTT. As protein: CASSLLNRGTEAFF.

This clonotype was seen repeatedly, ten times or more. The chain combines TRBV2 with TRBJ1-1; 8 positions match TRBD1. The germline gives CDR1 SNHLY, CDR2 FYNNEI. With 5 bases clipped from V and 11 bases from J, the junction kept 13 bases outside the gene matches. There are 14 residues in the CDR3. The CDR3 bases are TGTGCCAGCAGTAATGACAGGGGTCATCCTAGCGCTTTCTTT. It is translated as CASSNDRGHPSAFF.

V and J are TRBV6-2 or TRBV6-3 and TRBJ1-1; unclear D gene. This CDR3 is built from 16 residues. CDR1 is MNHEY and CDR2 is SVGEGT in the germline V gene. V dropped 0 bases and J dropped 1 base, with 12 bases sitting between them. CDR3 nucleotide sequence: TGTGCCAGCAGTTACTCGATCCGGGTAAAGAACACTGAAGCTTTCTTT. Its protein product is CASSYSIRVKNTEAFF.

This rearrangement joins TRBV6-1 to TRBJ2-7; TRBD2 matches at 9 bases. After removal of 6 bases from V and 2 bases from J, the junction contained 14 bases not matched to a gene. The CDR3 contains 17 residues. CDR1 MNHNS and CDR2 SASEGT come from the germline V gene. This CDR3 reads CASSLRRASGIPYEQYF. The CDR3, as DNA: TGTGCCAGCAGCCTCAGGAGGGCTAGCGGGATTCCCTACGAGCAGTACTTC.

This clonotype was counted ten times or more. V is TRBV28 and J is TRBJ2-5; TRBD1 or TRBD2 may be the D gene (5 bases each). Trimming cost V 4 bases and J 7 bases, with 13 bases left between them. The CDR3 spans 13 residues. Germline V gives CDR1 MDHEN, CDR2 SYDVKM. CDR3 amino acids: CASSSGTRRTQYF. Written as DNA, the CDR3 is TGTGCCAGCAGTTCCGGGACCCGACGGACCCAGTACTTC.

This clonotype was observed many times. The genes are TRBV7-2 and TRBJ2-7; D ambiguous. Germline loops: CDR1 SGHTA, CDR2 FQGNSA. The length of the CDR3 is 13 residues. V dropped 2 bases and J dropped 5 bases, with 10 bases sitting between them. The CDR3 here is CASSLLPRDEQYF. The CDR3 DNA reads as TGTGCCAGCAGCTTATTACCCCGGGACGAGCAGTACTTC.

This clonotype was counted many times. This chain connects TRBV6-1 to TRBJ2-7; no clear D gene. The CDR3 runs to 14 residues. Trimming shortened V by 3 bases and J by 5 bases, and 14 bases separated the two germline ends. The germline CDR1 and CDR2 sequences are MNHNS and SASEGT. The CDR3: CASSDRMIAHEQYF. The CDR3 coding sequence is TGTGCCAGCAGTGATAGGATGATCGCCCACGAGCAGTACTTC.

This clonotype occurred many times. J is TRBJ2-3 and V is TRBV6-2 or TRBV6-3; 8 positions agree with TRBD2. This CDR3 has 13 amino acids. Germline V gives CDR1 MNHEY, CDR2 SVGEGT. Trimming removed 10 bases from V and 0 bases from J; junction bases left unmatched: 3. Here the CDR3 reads CATSSGSTDTQYF. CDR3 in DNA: TGTGCCACCTCTAGCGGGAGCACAGATACGCAGTATTTT.

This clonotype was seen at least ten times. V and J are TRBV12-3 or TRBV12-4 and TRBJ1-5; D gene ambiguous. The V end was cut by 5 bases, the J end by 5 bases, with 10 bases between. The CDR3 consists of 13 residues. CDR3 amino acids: CASSASGDQPQHF. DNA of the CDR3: TGTGCCAGCAGTGCCTCCGGCGATCAGCCCCAGCATTTT.